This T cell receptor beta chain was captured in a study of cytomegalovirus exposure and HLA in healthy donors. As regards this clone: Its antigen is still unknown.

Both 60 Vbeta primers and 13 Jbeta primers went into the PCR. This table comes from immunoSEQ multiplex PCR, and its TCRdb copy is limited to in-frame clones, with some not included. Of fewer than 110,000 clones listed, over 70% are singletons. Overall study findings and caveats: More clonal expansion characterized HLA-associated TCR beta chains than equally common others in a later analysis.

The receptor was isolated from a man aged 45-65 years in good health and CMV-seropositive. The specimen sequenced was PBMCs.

CDR3 amino acids: CASSRVRLAGHTGELFF. The CDR3 DNA reads as TGTGCCAGCAGCCGGGTCCGACTAGCGGGACACACCGGGGAGCTGTTTTTT. The J gene is TRBJ2-2, the V gene TRBV16; 11 bases line up with TRBD2. In germline, CDR1 is KGHSY, CDR2 FQNENV. The CDR3 runs to 17 residues. Germline trimming cut 4 bases from V and 3 bases from J; bases unmatched to any gene: 7.